Included here is one TCR beta chain sequence, with context. What it recognizes is unknown. CDR3 length: 13 residues. Germline V gene sequence: CDR1 MGHDK, CDR2 SYGVNS. V lost 9 bases and J 8 bases, leaving 19 bases between the germline ends. The PCR contained 60 Vbeta and 13 Jbeta primers. Profiled with immunoSEQ multiplex PCR; TCRdb holds only in-frame clones, not every one. The data show over 95,000 clones, with roughly 69% seen just once and 2% to 2.5% held by the top ten. The data were obtained in a study of cytomegalovirus exposure and HLA in healthy donors. Study information: The Caucasian-associated ancestry cluster contained approximately 81% of the approximately 390 genotyped donors.

Study-level results: An analysis that came later showed most CMV-associated TCR beta chains appearing HLA-restricted. What a later analysis reportedly showed was that an Asian-associated ancestry cluster had fewer N-insertions than the roughly 670-donor mean. Per a later analysis, 15,000 to 20,000 TCR beta sequences showed association with HLA alleles at 0.05 false discovery rate.

The rearrangement uses TRBV25-1 and TRBJ1-2; weak D call: TRBD1 (6 bases). The TCR was taken from a human donor in good health. Sample: PBMCs. This CDR3 is CASTPNQGKGYTF. DNA of the CDR3: TGTGCCAGTACACCTAATCAGGGGAAAGGCTACACCTTC.